The rows below give T cell receptor beta chains drawn from one sample of a study of OX40 agonist ivuxolimab in advanced cancers. TCRdb's table, derived via immunoSEQ multiplex PCR, lists solely in-frame clones and lacks some. The table includes some 14,000 clones, about 82% detected once. The source material was CD4+ or CD8+ T cells sorted from blood, sampled in a trial of the OX40 agonist ivuxolimab. These receptors were collected from an adult with an advanced solid tumor such as melanoma, head and neck, liver or kidney cancer. The CDR3 runs from the conserved cysteine through the conserved F or W. A D gene is named only where the DNA matches it firmly. For some rows the clone size is stated as once, few or many, or as a class when expanded; others skip it.

J gene	V gene	clone size	D gene	CDR3 protein	CDR3 DNA
TRBJ2-7	TRBV2	NA	TRBD1	CASSGTGQGNEQYF	TGTGCCAGCAGTGGGACTGGACAGGGAAACGAGCAGTACTTC
TRBJ2-5	TRBV4-2	NA	NA	CASSQDPEYQETQYF	TGTGCCAGCAGCCAAGATCCGGAATACCAAGAGACCCAGTACTTC
TRBJ1-1	TRBV7-3	NA	TRBD1	CASSLQGAGTEAFF	TGTGCCAGCAGCCTACAGGGGGCCGGCACTGAAGCTTTCTTT
TRBJ2-7	TRBV6-5	once	TRBD1	CASSYSIYRGDYEQYF	TGTGCCAGCAGTTACTCGATTTACAGGGGGGACTACGAGCAGTACTTC
TRBJ2-6	TRBV9	NA	NA	CASSVSGGGANVLTF	TGTGCCAGCAGCGTATCCGGGGGTGGGGCCAACGTCCTGACTTTC
TRBJ2-7	TRBV2	NA	NA	CASKDYEQYF	TGTGCCAGCAAAGATTACGAGCAGTACTTC
TRBJ1-5	TRBV7-2	NA	NA	CASSPYAHQPQHF	TGTGCCAGCAGCCCATATGCGCATCAGCCCCAGCATTTT
TRBJ1-1	TRBV7-9	NA	TRBD1	CASSLGQGNTEAFF	TGTGCCAGCAGCTTGGGACAGGGGAACACTGAAGCTTTCTTT
TRBJ2-2	TRBV7-6	once	NA	CASSTEVPAGELFF	TGTGCCAGCAGCACCGAGGTGCCGGCCGGGGAGCTGTTTTTT
TRBJ2-5	TRBV2	NA	NA	CASSDSELETQYF	TGTGCCAGCAGTGACTCAGAACTAGAGACCCAGTACTTC
TRBJ2-7	TRBV5-4	NA	TRBD2	CASSLVAGDYEQYF	TGTGCCAGCAGCTTGGTAGCGGGAGACTACGAGCAGTACTTC
TRBJ2-7	TRBV2	NA	NA	CASSVSRDRNSYEQYF	TGTGCCAGCAGTGTGTCCCGCGACAGAAATTCCTACGAGCAGTACTTC
TRBJ2-2	TRBV29-1	NA	NA	CSVEDSAGGGELFF	TGCAGCGTTGAGGACTCAGCAGGCGGAGGGGAGCTGTTTTTT
TRBJ2-7	TRBV19	few	TRBD1	CASSAGTGPYEQYF	TGTGCCAGTAGTGCCGGGACAGGGCCGTACGAGCAGTACTTC